This T cell receptor (beta chain) was retrieved from a study of cytomegalovirus exposure and HLA in healthy donors. The CDR3 has 14 amino acids. V was trimmed by 2 bases and J by 0 bases, leaving 5 bases between them. In germline, CDR1 is KGHSH, CDR2 LQKENI. The repertoire was sequenced with immunoSEQ multiplex PCR; TCRdb's copy has only in-frame clones and lacks some. The sample includes fewer than 75,000 clones, 95% of them seen just once. The sequenced sample consisted of PBMCs. V and J are TRBV18 and TRBJ1-3; D is ambiguous. The clonotype was recovered from a man younger than 30 in good health and CMV-seronegative. CDR3 bases: TGTGCCAGCTCACCAGCGTACTCTGGAAACACCATATATTTT. This encodes CASSPAYSGNTIYF.